One and the same sample provided the 9 T cell receptor beta chains below, sequenced in a study of blood T cell repertoires in COVID-19. Repertoires were generated with immunoSEQ multiplex PCR, while TCRdb's copy carries only in-frame clones and drops some. The table lists around 250,000 clones, about 80% of them singletons. Sequencing was performed on PBMCs or T cells enriched from blood (not recorded which). The receptors shown here come from a man between 25 and 39 years old with acute COVID-19.

The chain employs TRBV5-1 and TRBJ1-6, with a possible D match to TRBD1 (5 bases). This CDR3 is built from 13 residues. Trimming left V 4 bases short and J 10 bases short, with 12 bases between. Looked up from germline, CDR1 is SGHRS and CDR2 is YFSETQ. The CDR3 DNA sequence: TGCGCCAGCAGCCAAACGTCAGGGTCACCCCTCCACTTT. Amino acid sequence: CASSQTSGSPLHF.

This clone was observed a few times. The V call is TRBV6-5, the J call TRBJ2-2; 13 bases are shared with TRBD2. CDR3 length: 15 amino acids. The germline V gene encodes CDR1 MNHEY and CDR2 SVGAGI. Trimming removed 8 bases from V and 5 bases from J; junction bases left unmatched: 5. CDR3 bases: TGTGCCAGCCGTCGGACTAGCGGGAGTACCGGGGAGCTGTTTTTT. Protein product: CASRRTSGSTGELFF.

The genes are TRBV6-5 and TRBJ2-1; 9 nucleotides agree with TRBD1. The CDR3 covers 13 residues. Germline V lookup: CDR1 MNHEY, CDR2 SVGAGI. V was clipped by 0 bases and J by 14 bases; unmatched bases: 5. DNA for the CDR3: TGTGCCAGCAGTTACTCTGGACAGGGGCAAGAGTTCTTC. Its translation: CASSYSGQGQEFF.

The gene calls are TRBV6-5 and TRBJ1-3; D gene uncertain. Looked up from germline, CDR1 is MNHEY and CDR2 is SVGAGI. The CDR3 spans 14 residues. The V end lost 7 bases, the J end lost 4 bases, and 14 bases lay between the germline ends. CDR3 loop: CASKIESPGNTIYF. Here the CDR3 DNA reads TGTGCCAGCAAGATAGAGTCTCCCGGAAACACCATATATTTT.

This clone was recorded once. The chain's CDR3 is CASSLLAGEGSDTQYF. The CDR3 DNA reads as TGTGCCAGCAGTTTACTAGCGGGAGAGGGGTCAGATACGCAGTATTTT. The chain carries TRBV2 and TRBJ2-3, with 11 bases identical to TRBD2. V was clipped by 5 bases and J by 4 bases; unmatched bases: 8. The CDR3 has 16 residues. Germline V gene data show CDR1 as SNHLY and CDR2 as FYNNEI.

V gene TRBV7-6 combines with J gene TRBJ2-2; D is possibly TRBD2 (5 bases). The germline gives CDR1 SGHVS, CDR2 FNYEAQ. Trimming took off 3 bases at V and 0 bases at J, with 8 bases between the two ends. The CDR3 covers 15 residues. The CDR3 bases are TGTGCCAGCAGCTTTGTCGGGACGAACACCGGGGAGCTGTTTTTT. It is translated as CASSFVGTNTGELFF.

This clone was seen a few times. This chain uses TRBV28 with TRBJ2-3; 7 bases match TRBD1. Germline V CDR1 and CDR2: MDHEN, SYDVKM. The CDR3 totals 16 residues. Trimming took 1 base from V and 5 from J; bases not matched to a gene: 9. For the CDR3, the DNA is TGTGCCAGCAGTTTATTCCGGGACAGCAATGGAGATACGCAGTATTTT. As protein: CASSLFRDSNGDTQYF.

This chain joins TRBV9 and TRBJ1-1; 8 bases match TRBD1. Looked up from germline, CDR1 is SGDLS and CDR2 is YYNGEE. After removal of 0 bases from V and 1 base from J, the junction contained 8 bases not matched to a gene. This CDR3 has 17 amino acids. The CDR3 here is CASSVEGRGHGNTEAFF. The DNA for the CDR3 is TGTGCCAGCAGCGTAGAGGGCAGGGGGCACGGGAACACTGAAGCTTTCTTT.

The chain has TRBV2 and TRBJ1-1; the match to TRBD1 covers 9 bases. The CDR3 sequence is 14 residues long. V shed 8 bases and J 6 bases; nucleotides not matched to a gene: 10. Looked up from germline, CDR1 is SNHLY and CDR2 is FYNNEI. The CDR3 sequence is CASHPQGAHPEAFF. For the CDR3, the DNA is TGTGCCAGCCACCCACAGGGGGCGCACCCTGAAGCTTTCTTT.